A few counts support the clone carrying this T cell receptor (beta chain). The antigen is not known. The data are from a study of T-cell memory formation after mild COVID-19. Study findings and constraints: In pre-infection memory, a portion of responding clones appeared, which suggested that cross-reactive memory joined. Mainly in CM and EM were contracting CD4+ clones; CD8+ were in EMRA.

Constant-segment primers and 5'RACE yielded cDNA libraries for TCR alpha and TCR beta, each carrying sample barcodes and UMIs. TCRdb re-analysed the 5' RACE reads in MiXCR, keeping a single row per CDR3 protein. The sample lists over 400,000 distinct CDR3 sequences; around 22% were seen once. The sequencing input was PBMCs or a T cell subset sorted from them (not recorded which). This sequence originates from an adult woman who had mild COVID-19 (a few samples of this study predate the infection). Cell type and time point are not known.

DNA of the CDR3: TGTGCCAGTAGTGTAGCTGGGGAGCAGTTCTTC. It is translated as CASSVAGEQFF. This chain connects TRBV19 to TRBJ2-1; D is ambiguous. Trimming pared 5 bases from V and 10 bases from J, leaving 9 bases between. The CDR3 is made up of 11 amino acids. The V gene's germline CDR1 is LNHDA and CDR2 SQIVND (reference sequence).